This T cell receptor beta chain is from a study of blood T cell repertoires in COVID-19. The CDR3 has 16 amino acids. V was shortened by 3 bases and J by 0 bases, with 12 bases between the two germline ends. The V gene's germline CDR1 is KGHDR and CDR2 SFDVKD. Method: immunoSEQ multiplex PCR; TCRdb's copy keeps in-frame clones and lacks some. In the table there are about 320,000 clones, 90% of which are singletons. Participant-given clinical history determined each cohort assignment. Sequencing was carried out using PBMCs or T cells enriched from blood (not recorded which). This sequence was found in a man in his sixties who had recovered from COVID-19. This chain links TRBV24-1 with TRBJ2-3; D perhaps matches TRBD2 (5 bases). The CDR3 spells CATSDPLSDSTDTQYF. CDR3 nucleotides: TGTGCCACCAGTGATCCCCTTAGCGATAGCACAGATACGCAGTATTTT.